The next 18 T cell receptor beta chains were all read from a single sample in a study of cytomegalovirus exposure and HLA in healthy donors. This PCR relied on a set of 60 Vbeta primers and 13 Jbeta primers. Only in-frame clones appear in the TCRdb table, and some are missing; sequencing was by immunoSEQ multiplex PCR. Its clone listing holds about 200,000 clones. The sample comprised PBMCs. These receptors were taken from a girl under 10 years old in good health and CMV-seropositive.

The gene calls are TRBV6-4 and TRBJ1-2; TRBD1 might be the D (5 bases). This CDR3 has 12 residues. Trimming took 4 bases from V and 4 from J, leaving 7 bases between them. Germline CDR1 and CDR2: MRHNA and SNTAGT. CDR3 sequence reads: CASSVRAYGYTF. The CDR3 DNA is TGTGCCAGCAGTGTCAGGGCCTATGGCTACACCTTC.

The chain uses TRBV28 and TRBJ1-4; 8 bases map to TRBD1. CDR1 is MDHEN and CDR2 is SYDVKM in the germline V gene. With V trimmed by 6 bases and J by 8 bases, 8 bases remained unmatched. There are 14 residues in the CDR3. The CDR3 DNA follows: TGTGCCAGCAGGACAGGGGTAATTTGGGAAAAACTGTTTTTT. Translating it yields CASRTGVIWEKLFF.

The chain has TRBV4-2 and TRBJ1-5, with 7 positions matching TRBD1. Unmatched junction bases numbered 7, after V lost 2 bases and J lost 3 bases. The CDR3 runs to 16 residues. The germline V gene encodes CDR1 LGHNA and CDR2 YNFKEQ. CDR3 sequence: CASSQTTQGYNQPQHF. The CDR3 nucleotides are TGTGCCAGCAGCCAAACGACACAGGGGTACAATCAGCCCCAGCATTTT.

This chain uses TRBV11-2 with TRBJ1-2; D is ambiguous. CDR1 SGHAT and CDR2 FQNNGV come from the germline V gene. Trimming pared 5 bases from V and 4 bases from J, leaving 14 bases between. The CDR3 extends over 14 amino acids. This CDR3 is CASSPTRQTYGYTF. DNA for the CDR3: TGTGCCAGCAGCCCTACGAGGCAGACCTATGGCTACACCTTC.

The rearrangement links TRBV10-3 to TRBJ2-5; D is perhaps TRBD2 (5 bases). V gave up 10 bases and J gave up 2 bases, with 11 bases separating them. This CDR3 is built from 12 residues. Germline V gene lookup returns CDR1 ENHRY and CDR2 SYGVKD. In nucleotides, the CDR3 is TGTGCCACCTCAGCGGAACAAGAGACCCAGTACTTC. Encoded protein: CATSAEQETQYF.

The CDR3 bases are TGTGCCATCAGGACAGAGAGCTATGGCTACACCTTC. Translating gives CAIRTESYGYTF. The V gene is TRBV10-3, the J gene TRBJ1-2, with D possibly being TRBD1 (5 bases). CDR1 and CDR2 from the germline V gene are ENHRY and SYGVKD. Trimming removed 6 bases from V and 4 bases from J, with 9 bases in between. CDR3 length equals 12 residues.

The chain joins TRBV28 to TRBJ1-5, with D tentatively TRBD1 (5 bases). The CDR3 contains 15 residues. V was trimmed by 5 bases and J by 6 bases, leaving 17 bases between them. Germline V gene data show CDR1 as MDHEN and CDR2 as SYDVKM. CDR3: CASSPSGGSLQPQHF. The DNA for the CDR3 is TGTGCCAGCAGTCCGAGTGGGGGGAGTCTTCAGCCCCAGCATTTT.

J is TRBJ2-7 and V is TRBV28; 8 nucleotides agree with TRBD2. The germline CDR1 and CDR2 sequences are MDHEN and SYDVKM. Trimming at V came to 6 bases and at J to 2 bases, leaving 12 bases not matched to a gene. CDR3 length: 16 amino acids. CDR3 nucleotide sequence: TGTGCCAGCAGCCCCCTGGGTAGCGGGGATGCCTACGAGCAGTACTTC. As protein: CASSPLGSGDAYEQYF.

The chain uses TRBV5-1 and TRBJ2-3; maybe TRBD2 (6 bases). V was pared by 1 base and J by 0 bases, with 15 bases between. The CDR3 totals 17 residues. CDR1 and CDR2 (germline): SGHRS, YFSETQ. CDR3 in amino acids: CASSLLVGGPSTDTQYF. The CDR3 nucleotides read TGCGCCAGCAGCTTGTTGGTCGGGGGTCCTAGCACAGATACGCAGTATTTT.

The gene calls are TRBV27 and TRBJ1-5; D gene uncertain. The germline V gene encodes CDR1 MNHEY and CDR2 SMNVEV (reference sequence). There are 13 residues in the CDR3. V was cut by 4 bases and J by 7 bases, with 11 bases left in between. The CDR3 sequence: CASSSSTLQPQHF. In nucleotides, the CDR3 is TGTGCCAGCAGTTCCAGTACCCTGCAGCCCCAGCATTTT.

The chain employs TRBV7-9 and TRBJ1-1, with a weak D call TRBD1 (5 bases). With 6 bases removed from V and 2 bases from J, the gap between germline ends came to 13 bases. The germline V gene has CDR1 SEHNR and CDR2 FQNEAQ (reference sequence). The length of the CDR3 is 14 residues. CDR3 loop: CASSIAGGNTEAFF. CDR3 DNA: TGTGCCAGCAGTATCGCGGGGGGAAACACTGAAGCTTTCTTT.

The chain's CDR3 is CASSRDSPNTEAFF. The CDR3 DNA reads TGTGCCAGCAGTCGGGACAGCCCGAACACTGAAGCTTTCTTT. V usage is TRBV2 and J usage is TRBJ1-1, with 7 bases that match TRBD1. Germline loops: CDR1 SNHLY, CDR2 FYNNEI. Trimming cost V 5 bases and J 1 base; bases outside gene matches: 4. CDR3 size: 14 residues.

The chain links TRBV6-5 to TRBJ2-7; 7 bases line up with TRBD2. CDR3 length: 15 residues. With 6 bases clipped from V and 3 bases from J, the junction kept 11 bases outside the gene matches. From germline, CDR1 is MNHEY and CDR2 SVGAGI. The CDR3 loop is CASSRSEASGYEQYF. The CDR3 DNA follows: TGTGCCAGCAGCCGCAGTGAAGCTAGCGGCTACGAGCAGTACTTC.

The chain joins TRBV5-1 to TRBJ2-2, with TRBD2 matching 9 bases. CDR1 and CDR2 from the germline V gene are SGHRS and YFSETQ. J gave up 5 bases and V 6 bases, and 11 bases lay outside the gene matches. This CDR3 region has 16 residues. In DNA, the CDR3 is TGCGCCAGCAACCACCGTAGCGGGAGAGGAACCGGGGAGCTGTTTTTT. It is translated as CASNHRSGRGTGELFF.

The chain is built from TRBV27 and TRBJ2-5, with unresolved D. From germline, CDR1 is MNHEY and CDR2 SMNVEV (reference sequence). The V end was cut by 0 bases, the J end by 11 bases, with 13 bases between. The CDR3 is 13 residues long. The CDR3 protein is CASSLSHPGEQYF. CDR3 coding DNA: TGTGCCAGCAGTTTATCGCATCCAGGTGAGCAGTACTTC.

The chain has TRBV29-1 and TRBJ1-1, with no clear D. Trimming stripped 6 bases from V and 4 bases from J, with 15 bases between. CDR3 length: 13 amino acids. Per germline, CDR1 SQVTM and CDR2 ANQGSEA. The CDR3 sequence is CSVDPRLATEAFF. For the CDR3, the DNA is TGCAGCGTAGACCCCCGACTAGCCACTGAAGCTTTCTTT.

The chain carries TRBV11-2 and TRBJ2-3, with TRBD2 identical over 10 bases. Germline CDR1 SGHAT, CDR2 FQNNGV. The trim removed 4 bases at V and 4 bases at J, leaving 11 bases unmatched. CDR3 length equals 17 residues. The CDR3 coding sequence is TGTGCCAGCAGCTACCTACCTAGCGGGAGACGGGCAGATACGCAGTATTTT. Its translation: CASSYLPSGRRADTQYF.

The V and J genes are TRBV30 and TRBJ2-1, with 8 nucleotides matching TRBD2. Germline assignment: CDR1 GTSNPN and CDR2 SVGIG (reference sequence). V trimming: 1 base; J trimming: 4 bases; junction bases outside the gene matches: 3. This CDR3 spans 14 amino acids. The CDR3 region has the DNA TGTGCCTGGAGTGGCGGGAGGAGGTACAATGAGCAGTTCTTC. Its translation: CAWSGGRRYNEQFF.